This passage covers 8 T cell receptor beta chains from one sample sequenced in a study of blood T cell repertoires in COVID-19. The data were produced by immunoSEQ multiplex PCR, yet TCRdb's version contains in-frame clones alone and is incomplete. This table holds around 330,000 clones, roughly 90% found once. Sequenced sample: PBMCs or T cells enriched from blood (not recorded which). The receptor source for this set is a woman in her thirties or forties who had recovered from COVID-19.

The CDR3 DNA follows: TGTGCCAGCAGCCTCACGTCGGGGTGGAGCACTGAAGCTTTCTTT. This encodes CASSLTSGWSTEAFF. The V gene is TRBV14, the J gene TRBJ1-1, with D hard to call. CDR3 length equals 15 residues. Trimming took off 4 bases at V and 4 bases at J, with 16 bases between the two ends. Germline CDR1 and CDR2: SGHDN and FVKESK.

The J gene is TRBJ1-2, the V gene TRBV2; no reliable D call. The V gene's germline CDR1 is SNHLY and CDR2 FYNNEI. V lost 6 bases to trimming and J lost 6 bases, with 14 bases between them. This CDR3 has 13 residues. CDR3 amino acids: CASRVTTPNGYTF. The CDR3 nucleotides are TGTGCCAGCAGAGTGACAACGCCTAATGGCTACACCTTC.

This clone has only a few counts. The chain couples TRBV2 to TRBJ2-7; 11 bases map to TRBD2. The CDR3 sequence is 17 residues long. V lost 2 bases to trimming and J lost 0 bases; unmatched junction nucleotides: 6. Germline loops: CDR1 SNHLY, CDR2 FYNNEI. The CDR3 reads CASSERGGTSGSYEQYF. CDR3 sequence (DNA): TGTGCCAGCAGTGAACGGGGCGGGACTAGCGGCTCCTACGAGCAGTACTTC. Using reference TRBV2 and TRBJ2-7 for the parts outside the CDR3, the full variable domain is EPEVTQTPSHQVTQMGQEVILRCVPISNHLYFYWYRQILGQKVEFLVSFYNNEISEKSEIFDDQFSVERPDGSNFTLKIRSTKLEDSAMYFCASSERGGTSGSYEQYFGPGTRLTVT.

The V gene is TRBV18, the J gene TRBJ1-1, with D unresolved. This CDR3 spans 15 amino acids. V was shortened by 3 bases and J by 4 bases, with 15 bases between the two germline ends. Germline assignment: CDR1 KGHSH and CDR2 LQKENI. The chain's CDR3 is CASSPGIRRVTEAFF. The CDR3 DNA sequence: TGTGCCAGCTCACCGGGTATCAGGCGGGTCACTGAAGCTTTCTTT.

The chain employs TRBV30 and TRBJ1-1; 11 bases line up with TRBD1. This CDR3 comprises 14 residues. Germline V lookup: CDR1 GTSNPN, CDR2 SVGIG (reference sequence). The V gene end was trimmed by 4 bases and the J gene end by 3 bases; junction bases not matched to a gene: 4. The CDR3, as DNA: TGTGCCTGGAAAGGGACAGGGGGGTACACTGAAGCTTTCTTT. Amino acid sequence: CAWKGTGGYTEAFF.

The genes are TRBV4-1 and TRBJ1-4, with a tentative D call TRBD1 (5 bases). V gave up 6 bases and J gave up 2 bases, with 13 bases separating them. Germline V gene lookup returns CDR1 MGHRA and CDR2 YSYEKL. The CDR3 runs 15 residues. The chain's CDR3 is CASRFAGGTNEKLFF. CDR3 nucleotide sequence: TGCGCCAGCAGGTTCGCGGGGGGGACTAATGAAAAACTGTTTTTT.

The CDR3 DNA follows: TGCGCCAGCAGCTTGGCCACGGCGGGGGGGCCCTATGAGCAGTTCTTC. It encodes CASSLATAGGPYEQFF. The genes are TRBV5-1 and TRBJ2-1; 9 bases are a match to TRBD2. The CDR3 totals 16 residues. The V gene's germline CDR1 is SGHRS and CDR2 YFSETQ. The trim removed 0 bases at V and 8 bases at J, leaving 9 bases unmatched.

The CDR3 DNA reads as TGTGCCAGCAGTATGCAGACAGGGGCCGGGGAGCTGTTTTTT. This translates into CASSMQTGAGELFF. The chain combines TRBV27 with TRBJ2-2, with 8 bases lining up with TRBD1. Germline CDR1 and CDR2: MNHEY and SMNVEV (reference sequence). This CDR3 has 14 amino acids. V shed 5 bases and J 6 bases; nucleotides not matched to a gene: 5.